The 3 T cell receptor beta chains below come from one sample, sequenced in a study of cytomegalovirus exposure and HLA in healthy donors. Clones were sequenced by immunoSEQ multiplex PCR, and TCRdb holds only the in-frame ones, with some missing. The data show some 260,000 clones, roughly 87% seen once. The sample taken for sequencing was PBMCs. Source of these receptors: a woman in her 30s in good health and CMV-seronegative.

This clone was picked up one time. The chain combines TRBV9 with TRBJ1-1; D is uncertain. The CDR3 is 12 amino acids. V was clipped by 3 bases and J by 0 bases, with 3 bases between them. Germline V lookup: CDR1 SGDLS, CDR2 YYNGEE. CDR3 DNA sequence: TGTGCCAGCAGCGCCCTGAACACTGAAGCTTTCTTT. Encoded protein: CASSALNTEAFF. The variable domain in full, completed from reference TRBV9 and TRBJ1-1, reads DSGVTQTPKHLITATGQRVTLRCSPRSGDLSVYWYQQSLDQGLQFLIQYYNGEERAKGNILERFSAQQFPDLHSELNLSSLELGDSALYFCASSALNTEAFFGQGTRLTVV.

For the CDR3, the DNA is TGTGCCAGTAGTATAGATCTAGGGATTAATCAGCCCCAGCATTTT. Amino acid sequence: CASSIDLGINQPQHF. This sequence joins TRBV19 and TRBJ1-5; D gene uncertain. V lost 0 bases, J lost 4 bases, and 10 bases lay in between. The germline V gene has CDR1 LNHDA and CDR2 SQIVND (reference sequence). The CDR3 consists of 15 residues.

On this clone itself: This same CDR3 is encoded by further DNA sequences in the sample. This sequence joins TRBV27 and TRBJ2-2; D uncertain. The germline V gene has CDR1 MNHEY and CDR2 SMNVEV (reference sequence). This CDR3 contains 13 residues. V was shortened by 5 bases and J by 0 bases, with 4 bases between the two germline ends. DNA of the CDR3: TGTGCCAGCAGTCTCACGAACACCGGGGAGCTGTTTTTT. Translation: CASSLTNTGELFF.